This T cell receptor (beta chain) is drawn from a study of cytomegalovirus exposure and HLA in healthy donors. 60 Vbeta and 13 Jbeta primers were used in PCR. Clones were sequenced by immunoSEQ multiplex PCR, and TCRdb holds only the in-frame ones, with some missing. The sample comprises around 110,000 clones, roughly four fifths of which are singletons, and over 20% rests with the top ten. Whole-study findings and limits: Immune exposure information available was restricted to CMV serostatus.

In this sample, this clone turned up a few times. Antigen specificity is unknown. Losses at the gene ends were 1 base for V and 5 bases for J; bases not matched to a gene: 13. The CDR3 is 17 residues long. CDR1 is SGHVS and CDR2 is FNYEAQ in the germline V gene. The J gene is TRBJ2-5, the V gene TRBV7-6; 7 bases line up with TRBD2. Sequences were obtained from PBMCs. The source of this sequence is a man in his thirties or forties in good health and CMV-seropositive. CDR3 coding DNA: TGTGCCAGCAGCTTAGGTCGGGTAGTAGCGGGTATGGAGACCCAGTACTTC. It is translated as CASSLGRVVAGMETQYF. Variable domain in full (rest from reference TRBV7-6 and TRBJ2-5): GAGVSQSPRYKVTKRGQDVALRCDPISGHVSLYWYRQALGQGPEFLTYFNYEAQQDKSGLPNDRFSAERPEGSISTLTIQRTEQRDSAMYRCASSLGRVVAGMETQYFGPGTRLLVL.